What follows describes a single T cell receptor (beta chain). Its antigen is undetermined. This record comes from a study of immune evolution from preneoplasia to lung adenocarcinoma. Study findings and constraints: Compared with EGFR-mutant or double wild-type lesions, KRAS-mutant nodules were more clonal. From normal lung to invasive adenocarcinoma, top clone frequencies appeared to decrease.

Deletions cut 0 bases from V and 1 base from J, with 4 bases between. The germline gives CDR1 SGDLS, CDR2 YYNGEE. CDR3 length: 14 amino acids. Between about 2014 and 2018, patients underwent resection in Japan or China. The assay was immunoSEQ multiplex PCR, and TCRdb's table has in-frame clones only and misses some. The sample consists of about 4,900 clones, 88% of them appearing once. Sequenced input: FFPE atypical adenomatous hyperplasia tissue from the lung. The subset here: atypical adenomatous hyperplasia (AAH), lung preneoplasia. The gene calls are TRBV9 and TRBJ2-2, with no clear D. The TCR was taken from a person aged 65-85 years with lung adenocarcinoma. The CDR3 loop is CASSVELNTGELFF. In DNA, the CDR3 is TGTGCCAGCAGCGTAGAATTGAACACCGGGGAGCTGTTTTTT.